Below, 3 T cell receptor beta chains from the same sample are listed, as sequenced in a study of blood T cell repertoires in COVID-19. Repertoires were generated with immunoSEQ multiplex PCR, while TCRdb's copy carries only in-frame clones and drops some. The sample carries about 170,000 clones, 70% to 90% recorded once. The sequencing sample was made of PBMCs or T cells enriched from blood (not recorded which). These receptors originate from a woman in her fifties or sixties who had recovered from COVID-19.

The CDR3 DNA is TGCGCCAGCAGCGGAGGGACAGGGGTTAGTGAAAAACTGTTTTTT. This translates into CASSGGTGVSEKLFF. This chain joins TRBV5-1 and TRBJ1-4; 10 bases are shared with TRBD1. There are 15 residues in the CDR3. From germline, CDR1 is SGHRS and CDR2 YFSETQ. With 4 bases clipped from V and 7 bases from J, the junction kept 7 bases outside the gene matches.

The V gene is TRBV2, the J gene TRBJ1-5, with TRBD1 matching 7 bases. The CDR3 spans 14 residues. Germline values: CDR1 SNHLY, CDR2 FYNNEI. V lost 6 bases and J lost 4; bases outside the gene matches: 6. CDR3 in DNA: TGTGCCAGCAGACGGGACAGCGGAAATCAGCCCCAGCATTTT. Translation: CASRRDSGNQPQHF.

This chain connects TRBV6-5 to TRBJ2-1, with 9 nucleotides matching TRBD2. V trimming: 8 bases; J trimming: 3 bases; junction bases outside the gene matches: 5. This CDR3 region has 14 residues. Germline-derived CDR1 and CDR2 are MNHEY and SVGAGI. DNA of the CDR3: TGTGCCAGCGGACGGCGGGAGGGCTACAATGAGCAGTTCTTC. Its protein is CASGRREGYNEQFF.